Sequencing of this T cell receptor (beta chain) was carried out in a study of chemoradiotherapy in HPV16-positive cancers. Study-level information: A couple of HPV16-positive patients' cells yielded candidate HPV-specific clones and common motifs.

Whole-study findings and limits: Candidate HPV-specific clones and E7-related TCR motifs grew in tumor during treatment.

Libraries were prepared by immunoSEQ multiplex PCR; TCRdb keeps only in-frame clonotypes and omits some of them. The sample consists of several thousand clones, about four fifths of them appearing once. Note on this clone: The target antigen is unknown.

After removal of 1 base from V and 2 bases from J, the junction contained 5 bases not matched to a gene. The CDR3 is 16 amino acids. CDR1 SNHLY and CDR2 FYNNEI come from the germline V gene. This sequence originates from a human donor with HPV-associated anogenital cancer. The chain has TRBV2 and TRBJ2-7, with 10 bases identical to TRBD2. The sample was tumor tissue, taken from a patient who underwent chemoradiotherapy. In DNA, the CDR3 is TGTGCCAGCAGTGAAGGACGGACTAGCGGCACCTACGAGCAGTACTTC. This sequence encodes CASSEGRTSGTYEQYF.